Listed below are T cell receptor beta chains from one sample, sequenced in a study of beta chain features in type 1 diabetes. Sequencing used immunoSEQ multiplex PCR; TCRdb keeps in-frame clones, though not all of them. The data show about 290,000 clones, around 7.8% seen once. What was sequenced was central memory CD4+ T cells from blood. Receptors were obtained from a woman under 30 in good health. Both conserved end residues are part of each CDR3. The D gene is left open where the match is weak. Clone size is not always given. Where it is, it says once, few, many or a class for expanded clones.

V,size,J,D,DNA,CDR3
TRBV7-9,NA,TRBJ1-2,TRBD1,TGTGCCAGCAGCTTAGGACAGGGAGGCTATGGCTACACCTTC,CASSLGQGGYGYTF
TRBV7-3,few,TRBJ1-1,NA,TGTGCCAGCAGCTTACAACGGGGATCGAACACTGAAGCTTTCTTT,CASSLQRGSNTEAFF
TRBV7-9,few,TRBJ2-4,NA,TGTGCCGGGGCAGGGAGAGCCAAAAACATTCAGTACTTC,CAGAGRAKNIQYF
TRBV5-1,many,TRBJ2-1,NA,TGCGCCAGCAGTAACCCCGGAGGAGAGCAGTTCTTC,CASSNPGGEQFF
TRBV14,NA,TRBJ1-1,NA,TGTGCCAGCAGCCAAGTTATTTTGTCTGAAGCTTTCTTT,CASSQVILSEAFF
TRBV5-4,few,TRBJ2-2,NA,TGTGCCAGCAGCTTGGTTGACAGGTCCGGGGAGCTGTTTTTT,CASSLVDRSGELFF
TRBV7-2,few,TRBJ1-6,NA,TGTGCCAGCAGAAATACCGGGGTCGATTCACCCCTCCACTTT,CASRNTGVDSPLHF
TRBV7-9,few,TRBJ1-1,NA,TGTGCCAGCAGCCCCCGTTTGCTCAACCGGGCCACTGAAGCTTTCTTT,CASSPRLLNRATEAFF
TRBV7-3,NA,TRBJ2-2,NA,TGTGCCAGCAGCTCATCCCCAGGGACGACCGGGGAGCTGTTTTTT,CASSSSPGTTGELFF
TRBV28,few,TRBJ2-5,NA,TGTGCCAGCTACGGTTTCCAAGAGACCCAGTACTTC,CASYGFQETQYF
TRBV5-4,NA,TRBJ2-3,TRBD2,TGTGCCAGCAGCTTCGAGGGGAGGGGAATTACAGATACGCAGTATTTT,CASSFEGRGITDTQYF
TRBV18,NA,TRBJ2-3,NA,TGTGCCAGCTCACCAGGCAGGCCCCCCGCAGATACGCAGTATTTT,CASSPGRPPADTQYF
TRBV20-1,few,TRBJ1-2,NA,TGCAGTGCTTTTAACAGGGTCGGCTACACCTTC,CSAFNRVGYTF
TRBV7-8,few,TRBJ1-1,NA,TGTGCCAGCAGCTCCTATTACAGCGAGAACACTGAAGCTTTCTTT,CASSSYYSENTEAFF
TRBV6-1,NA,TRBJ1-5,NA,TGTGCCAGCACCAAGATGGGGAATCAGCCCCAGCATTTT,CASTKMGNQPQHF
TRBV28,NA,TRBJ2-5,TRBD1,TGTGCCAGCAGCCCACGAAGCGGCAGGGGGCTGGAGACCCAGTACTTC,CASSPRSGRGLETQYF
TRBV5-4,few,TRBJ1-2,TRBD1,TGTGCCAGCAGCTTGCCTCCGGGACAGGGGGGCTATGGCTACACCTTC,CASSLPPGQGGYGYTF
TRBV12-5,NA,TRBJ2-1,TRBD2,TGTGCTAGTGGTTTGGTAAGGCTAGCGGGAGTCAATGAGCAGTTCTTC,CASGLVRLAGVNEQFF
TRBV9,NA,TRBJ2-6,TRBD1,TGTGCCAGCAGCGCCACAGGGGGCGTTCGCTCTGGGGCCAACGTCCTGACTTTC,CASSATGGVRSGANVLTF
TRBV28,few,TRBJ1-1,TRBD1,TGTGCCAGCAGTGACAGGGGGATGAACACTGAAGCTTTCTTT,CASSDRGMNTEAFF
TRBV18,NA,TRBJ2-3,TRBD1,TGTGCCAGCTCACCATCAATCGGACAGGGATCTAGCACAGATACGCAGTATTTT,CASSPSIGQGSSTDTQYF
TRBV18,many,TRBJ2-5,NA,TGTGCCAGCTCACCACCTAACAGGATCCAAGAGACCCAGTACTTC,CASSPPNRIQETQYF
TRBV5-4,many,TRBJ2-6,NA,TGTGCCAGCAGTAAGGGGCCTGGGGCCAACGTCCTGACTTTC,CASSKGPGANVLTF
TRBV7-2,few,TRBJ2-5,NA,TGTGCCAGCAGCACCCATGGGACGTCGAAAGAGACCCAGTACTTC,CASSTHGTSKETQYF
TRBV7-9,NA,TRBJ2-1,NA,TGTGCCAGCAGATCTGACAGGACTTCCTACAATGAGCAGTTCTTC,CASRSDRTSYNEQFF
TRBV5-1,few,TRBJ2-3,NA,TGCGCCAGCAGCCCGGGACACCGCACAGATACGCAGTATTTT,CASSPGHRTDTQYF